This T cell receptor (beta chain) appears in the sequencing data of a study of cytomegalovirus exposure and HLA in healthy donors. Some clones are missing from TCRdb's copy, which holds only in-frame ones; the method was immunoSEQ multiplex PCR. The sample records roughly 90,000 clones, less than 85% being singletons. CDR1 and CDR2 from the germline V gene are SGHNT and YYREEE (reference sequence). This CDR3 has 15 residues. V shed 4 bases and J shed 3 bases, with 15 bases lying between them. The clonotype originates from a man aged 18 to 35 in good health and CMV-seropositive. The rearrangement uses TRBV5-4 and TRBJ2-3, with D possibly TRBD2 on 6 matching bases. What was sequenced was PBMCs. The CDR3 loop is CASSPPVGGTDTQYF. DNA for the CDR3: TGTGCCAGCAGCCCCCCAGTGGGGGGAACAGATACGCAGTATTTT. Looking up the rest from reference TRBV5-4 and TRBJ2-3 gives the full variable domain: ETGVTQSPTHLIKTRGQQVTLRCSSQSGHNTVSWYQQALGQGPQFIFQYYREEENGRGNFPPRFSGLQFPNYSSELNVNALELDDSALYLCASSPPVGGTDTQYFGPGTRLTVL.